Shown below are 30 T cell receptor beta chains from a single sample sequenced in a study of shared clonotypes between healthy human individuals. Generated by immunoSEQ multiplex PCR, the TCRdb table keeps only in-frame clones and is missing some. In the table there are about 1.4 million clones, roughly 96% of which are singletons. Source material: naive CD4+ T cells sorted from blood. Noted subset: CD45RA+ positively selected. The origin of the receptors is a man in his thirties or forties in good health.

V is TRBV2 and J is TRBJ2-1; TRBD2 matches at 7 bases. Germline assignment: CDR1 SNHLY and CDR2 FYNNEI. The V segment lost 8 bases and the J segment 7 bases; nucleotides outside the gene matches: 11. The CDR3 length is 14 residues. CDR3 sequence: CASPRVWGGNEQFF. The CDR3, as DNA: TGTGCCAGCCCCAGGGTTTGGGGGGGGAATGAGCAGTTCTTC.

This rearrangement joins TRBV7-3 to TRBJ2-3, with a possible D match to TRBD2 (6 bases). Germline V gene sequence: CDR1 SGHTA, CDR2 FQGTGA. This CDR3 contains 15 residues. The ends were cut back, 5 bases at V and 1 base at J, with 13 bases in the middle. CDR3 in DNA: TGTGCCAGCAGCGGCCGGGAGCGAGGCACAGATACGCAGTATTTT. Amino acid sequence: CASSGRERGTDTQYF. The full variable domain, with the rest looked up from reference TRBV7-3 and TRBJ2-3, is GAGVSQTPSNKVTEKGKYVELRCDPISGHTALYWYRQSLGQGPEFLIYFQGTGAADDSGLPNDRFFAVRPEGSVSTLKIQRTERGDSAVYLCASSGRERGTDTQYFGPGTRLTVL.

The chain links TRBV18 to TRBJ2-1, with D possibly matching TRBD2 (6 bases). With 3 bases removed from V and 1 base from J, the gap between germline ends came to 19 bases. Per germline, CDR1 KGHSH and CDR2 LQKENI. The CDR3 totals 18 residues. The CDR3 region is CASSPRDFQTPSYNEQFF. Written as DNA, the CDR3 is TGTGCCAGCTCACCTCGGGACTTCCAGACCCCATCCTACAATGAGCAGTTCTTC.

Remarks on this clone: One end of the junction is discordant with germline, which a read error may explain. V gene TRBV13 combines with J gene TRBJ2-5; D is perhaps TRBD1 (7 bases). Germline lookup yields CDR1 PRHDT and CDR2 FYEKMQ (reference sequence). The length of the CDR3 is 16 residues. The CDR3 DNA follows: TGTGCCAGCAGCATAGGGGGCGGTAGCGGAGTAGAGACCCAGTACTTC. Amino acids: CASSIGGGSGVETQYF.

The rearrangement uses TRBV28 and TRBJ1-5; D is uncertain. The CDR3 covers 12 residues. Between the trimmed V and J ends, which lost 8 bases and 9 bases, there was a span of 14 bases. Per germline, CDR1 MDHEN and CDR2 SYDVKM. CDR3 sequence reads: CASGLLTWPQHF. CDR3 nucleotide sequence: TGTGCCAGCGGCCTGCTGACGTGGCCCCAGCATTTT.

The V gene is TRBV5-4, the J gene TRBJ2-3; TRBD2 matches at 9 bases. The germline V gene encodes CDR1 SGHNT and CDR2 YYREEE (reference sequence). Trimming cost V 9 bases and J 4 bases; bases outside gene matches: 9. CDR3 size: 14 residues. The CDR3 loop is CATRRAGGPDTQYF. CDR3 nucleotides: TGTGCCACGCGGAGGGCGGGAGGGCCAGATACGCAGTATTTT.

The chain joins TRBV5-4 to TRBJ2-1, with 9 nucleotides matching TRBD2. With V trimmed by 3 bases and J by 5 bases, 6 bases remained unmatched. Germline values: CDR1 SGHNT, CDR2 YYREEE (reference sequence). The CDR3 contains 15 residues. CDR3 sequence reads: CASSSRVAGDNEQFF. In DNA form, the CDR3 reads TGTGCCAGCAGCTCCCGGGTAGCGGGAGACAATGAGCAGTTCTTC.

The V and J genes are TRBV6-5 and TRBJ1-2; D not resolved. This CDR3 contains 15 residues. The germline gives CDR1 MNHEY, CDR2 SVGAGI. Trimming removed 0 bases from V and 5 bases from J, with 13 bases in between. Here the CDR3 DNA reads TGTGCCAGCAGTTACTCTCCGTCGACTGCTTATGGCTACACCTTC. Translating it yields CASSYSPSTAYGYTF.

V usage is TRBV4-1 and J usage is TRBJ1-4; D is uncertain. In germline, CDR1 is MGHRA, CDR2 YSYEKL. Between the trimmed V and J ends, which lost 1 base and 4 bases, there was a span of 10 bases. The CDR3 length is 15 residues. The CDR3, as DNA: TGCGCCAGCAGCCAAGTAGGGCTGTATAATGAAAAACTGTTTTTT. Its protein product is CASSQVGLYNEKLFF.

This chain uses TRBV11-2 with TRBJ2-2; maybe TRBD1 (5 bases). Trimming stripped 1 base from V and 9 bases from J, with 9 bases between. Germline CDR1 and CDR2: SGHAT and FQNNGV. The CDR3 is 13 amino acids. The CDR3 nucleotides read TGTGCCAGCAGCTTAGTCGCAGGGTGGGAGCTGTTTTTT. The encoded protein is CASSLVAGWELFF.

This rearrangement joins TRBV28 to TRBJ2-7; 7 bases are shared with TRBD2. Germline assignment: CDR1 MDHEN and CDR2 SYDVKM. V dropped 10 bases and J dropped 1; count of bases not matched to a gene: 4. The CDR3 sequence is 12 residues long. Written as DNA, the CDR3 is TGTGCCACAACTAGCGAGTCCTACGAGCAGTACTTC. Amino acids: CATTSESYEQYF.

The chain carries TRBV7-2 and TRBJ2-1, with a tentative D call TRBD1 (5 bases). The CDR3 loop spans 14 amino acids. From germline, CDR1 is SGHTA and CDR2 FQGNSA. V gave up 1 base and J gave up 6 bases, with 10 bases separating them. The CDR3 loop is CASSLVSRVNEQFF. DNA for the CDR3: TGTGCCAGCAGCTTAGTGAGCAGGGTCAATGAGCAGTTCTTC.

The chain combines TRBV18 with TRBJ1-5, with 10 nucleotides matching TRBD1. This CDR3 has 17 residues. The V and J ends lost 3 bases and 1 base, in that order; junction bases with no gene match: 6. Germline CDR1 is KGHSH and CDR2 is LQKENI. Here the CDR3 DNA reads TGTGCCAGCTCACCCGGGACAGGGGTTTCGAGCAATCAGCCCCAGCATTTT. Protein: CASSPGTGVSSNQPQHF.

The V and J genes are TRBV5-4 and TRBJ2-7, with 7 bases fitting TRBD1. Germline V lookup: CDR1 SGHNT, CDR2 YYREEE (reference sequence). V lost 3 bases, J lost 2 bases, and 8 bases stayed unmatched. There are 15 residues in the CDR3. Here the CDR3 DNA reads TGTGCCAGCAGCTCCCCAGAAGGGGGCGCCTACGAGCAGTACTTC. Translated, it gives CASSSPEGGAYEQYF. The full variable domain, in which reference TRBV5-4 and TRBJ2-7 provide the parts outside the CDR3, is ETGVTQSPTHLIKTRGQQVTLRCSSQSGHNTVSWYQQALGQGPQFIFQYYREEENGRGNFPPRFSGLQFPNYSSELNVNALELDDSALYLCASSSPEGGAYEQYFGPGTRLTVT.

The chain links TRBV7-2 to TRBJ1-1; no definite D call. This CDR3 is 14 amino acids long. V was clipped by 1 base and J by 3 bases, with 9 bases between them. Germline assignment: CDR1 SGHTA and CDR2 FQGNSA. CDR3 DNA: TGTGCCAGCAGCTTAGTTGGATTTTACACTGAAGCTTTCTTT. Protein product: CASSLVGFYTEAFF.

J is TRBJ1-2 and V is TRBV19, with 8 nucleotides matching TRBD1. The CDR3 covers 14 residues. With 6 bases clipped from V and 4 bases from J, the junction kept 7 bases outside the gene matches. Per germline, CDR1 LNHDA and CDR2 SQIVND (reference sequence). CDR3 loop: CASSLGTGIYGYTF. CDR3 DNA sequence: TGTGCCAGTAGCCTGGGGACAGGAATCTATGGCTACACCTTC.

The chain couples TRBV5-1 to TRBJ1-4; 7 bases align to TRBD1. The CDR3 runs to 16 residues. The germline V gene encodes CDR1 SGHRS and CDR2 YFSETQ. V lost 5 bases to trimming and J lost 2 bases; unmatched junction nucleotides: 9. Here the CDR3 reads CASSRQTGSTNEKLFF. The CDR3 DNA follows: TGCGCCAGCAGTCGGCAGACAGGGAGTACTAATGAAAAACTGTTTTTT.

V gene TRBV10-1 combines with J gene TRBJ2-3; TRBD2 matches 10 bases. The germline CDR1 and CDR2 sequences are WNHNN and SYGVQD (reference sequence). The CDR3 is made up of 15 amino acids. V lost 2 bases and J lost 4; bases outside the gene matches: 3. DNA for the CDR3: TGCGCCAGCAGTGAGGGACTAGCGGTTTCAGATACGCAGTATTTT. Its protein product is CASSEGLAVSDTQYF.

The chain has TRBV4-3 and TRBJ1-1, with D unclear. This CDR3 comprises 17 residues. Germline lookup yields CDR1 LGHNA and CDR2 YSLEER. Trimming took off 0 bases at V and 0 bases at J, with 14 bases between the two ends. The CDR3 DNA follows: TGCGCCAGCAGCCAAGAAGCGGCCGCCTCCATGAACACTGAAGCTTTCTTT. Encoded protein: CASSQEAAASMNTEAFF.

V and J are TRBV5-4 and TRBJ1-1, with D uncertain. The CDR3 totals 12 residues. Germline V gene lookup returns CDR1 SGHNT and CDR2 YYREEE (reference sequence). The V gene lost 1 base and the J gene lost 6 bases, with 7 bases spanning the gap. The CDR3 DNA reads TGTGCCAGCAGCTTGTACGGGCCTGAAGCTTTCTTT. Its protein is CASSLYGPEAFF. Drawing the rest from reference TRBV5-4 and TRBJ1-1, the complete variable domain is ETGVTQSPTHLIKTRGQQVTLRCSSQSGHNTVSWYQQALGQGPQFIFQYYREEENGRGNFPPRFSGLQFPNYSSELNVNALELDDSALYLCASSLYGPEAFFGQGTRLTVV.

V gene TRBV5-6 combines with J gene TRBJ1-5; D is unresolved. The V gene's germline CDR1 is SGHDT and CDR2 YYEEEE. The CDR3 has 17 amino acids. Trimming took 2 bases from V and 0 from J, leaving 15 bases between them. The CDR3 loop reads CASSLLGSPDSNQPQHF. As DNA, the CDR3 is TGTGCCAGCAGCTTATTGGGATCCCCAGATAGCAATCAGCCCCAGCATTTT.

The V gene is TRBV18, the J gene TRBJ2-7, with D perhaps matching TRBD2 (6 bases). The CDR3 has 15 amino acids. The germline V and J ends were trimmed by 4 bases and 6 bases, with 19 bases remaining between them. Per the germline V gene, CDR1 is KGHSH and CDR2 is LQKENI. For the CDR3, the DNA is TGTGCCAGCTCACTAACCGGGACTTCGGAATCCGAGCAGTACTTC. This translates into CASSLTGTSESEQYF.

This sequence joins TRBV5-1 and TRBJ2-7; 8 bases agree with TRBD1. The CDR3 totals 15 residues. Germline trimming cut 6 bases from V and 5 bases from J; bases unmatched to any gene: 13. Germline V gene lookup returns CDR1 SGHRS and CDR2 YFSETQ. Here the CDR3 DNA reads TGCGCCAGCACCTCGGCGGGACAGGTGTCCCACGAGCAGTACTTC. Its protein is CASTSAGQVSHEQYF. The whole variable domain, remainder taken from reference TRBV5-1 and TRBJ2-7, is KAGVTQTPRYLIKTRGQQVTLSCSPISGHRSVSWYQQTPGQGLQFLFEYFSETQRNKGNFPGRFSGRQFSNSRSEMNVSTLELGDSALYLCASTSAGQVSHEQYFGPGTRLTVT.

The CDR3 DNA reads as TGTGCCAGCACTTCAGGGTTCGCCTCCTACGAGCAGTACTTC. Amino acid sequence: CASTSGFASYEQYF. The chain employs TRBV28 and TRBJ2-7; D is possibly TRBD1 (5 bases). Trimming removed 7 bases at V and 0 bases at J, with 13 bases between. Germline V gene data show CDR1 as MDHEN and CDR2 as SYDVKM. The CDR3 covers 14 residues. Using reference TRBV28 and TRBJ2-7 for the parts outside the CDR3, the full variable domain is DVKVTQSSRYLVKRTGEKVFLECVQDMDHENMFWYRQDPGLGLRLIYFSYDVKMKEKGDIPEGYSVSREKKERFSLILESASTNQTSMYLCASTSGFASYEQYFGPGTRLTVT.

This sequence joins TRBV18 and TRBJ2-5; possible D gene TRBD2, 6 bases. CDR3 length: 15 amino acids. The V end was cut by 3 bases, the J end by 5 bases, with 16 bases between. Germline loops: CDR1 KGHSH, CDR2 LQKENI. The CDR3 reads CASSPGGRRGETQYF. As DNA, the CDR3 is TGTGCCAGCTCACCCGGGGGTCGACGGGGGGAGACCCAGTACTTC.

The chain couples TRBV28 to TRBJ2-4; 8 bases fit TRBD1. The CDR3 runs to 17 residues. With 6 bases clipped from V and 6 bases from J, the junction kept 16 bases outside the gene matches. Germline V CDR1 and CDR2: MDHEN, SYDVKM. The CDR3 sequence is CASRVVSGQGTRNIQYF. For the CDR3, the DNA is TGTGCCAGCAGGGTCGTGTCCGGACAGGGAACCAGAAACATTCAGTACTTC.

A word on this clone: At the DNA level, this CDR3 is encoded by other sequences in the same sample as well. In DNA form, the CDR3 reads TGTGCCAGCTCACCCGCAGTGAACACTGAAGCTTTCTTT. Its protein is CASSPAVNTEAFF. The rearrangement joins TRBV18 to TRBJ1-1; D not resolved. Trimming removed 3 bases at V and 0 bases at J, with 5 bases between. Germline assignment: CDR1 KGHSH and CDR2 LQKENI. The CDR3 has 13 residues. The whole variable domain, filled in from reference TRBV18 and TRBJ1-1, reads NAGVMQNPRHLVRRRGQEARLRCSPMKGHSHVYWYRQLPEEGLKFMVYLQKENIIDESGMPKERFSAEFPKEGPSILRIQQVVRGDSAAYFCASSPAVNTEAFFGQGTRLTVV.

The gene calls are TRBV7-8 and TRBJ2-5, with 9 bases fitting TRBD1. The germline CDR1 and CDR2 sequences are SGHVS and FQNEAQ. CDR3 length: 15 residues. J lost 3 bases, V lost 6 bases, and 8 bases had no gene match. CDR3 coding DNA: TGTGCCAGCAGACTCCGTCGGACAGGGGAAGAGACCCAGTACTTC. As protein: CASRLRRTGEETQYF.

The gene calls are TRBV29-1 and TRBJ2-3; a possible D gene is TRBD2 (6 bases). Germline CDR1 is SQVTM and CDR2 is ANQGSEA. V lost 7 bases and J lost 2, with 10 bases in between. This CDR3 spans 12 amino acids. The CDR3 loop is CSARETTDTQYF. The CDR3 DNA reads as TGCAGCGCTCGGGAGACCACAGATACGCAGTATTTT.

In DNA form, the CDR3 reads TGTGCCAGCAGAGACCGAACCCTATTTTACGAGCAGTACTTC. Amino acid sequence: CASRDRTLFYEQYF. V usage is TRBV6-5 and J usage is TRBJ2-7; the D is unclear. Germline CDR1 reads MNHEY; CDR2 reads SVGAGI. The CDR3 runs to 14 residues. Trimming took 6 bases from V and 4 from J, leaving 16 bases between them.